A single sample gave rise to the 18 T cell receptor beta chains below, sequenced in a study of regulatory T cells in long-lasting Graves disease. Relying on iRepertoire HTBI primers and Arm-PCR of CDR3 regions, the team built TCR beta libraries. MiXCR, applied by TCRdb to the multiplex PCR reads, yields one record per CDR3 protein. The sample has roughly 450,000 distinct CDR3 sequences; 23% are singletons. Time point given: persistent/refractory GD, antithyroid drugs over 5 years with positive TRAb. The TCR library used RNA extracted from PBMCs. The sample here was peripheral blood mononuclear cells (PBMCs), taken when the disease was refractory, from a patient treated with antithyroid drugs. These receptors were obtained from a female donor with Graves disease.

This clonotype was seen repeatedly, ten times or more. The V gene is TRBV12-3 or TRBV12-4, the J gene TRBJ1-5; TRBD1 is a possible D gene (5 bases). The CDR3 length is 14 residues. The V end lost 7 bases, the J end lost 4 bases, and 14 bases lay between the germline ends. CDR3 sequence: CASTPDNANQPQHF. The CDR3 DNA follows: TGTGCCAGCACCCCGGACAACGCTAATCAGCCCCAGCATTTT.

This clonotype was counted between two and nine times. V gene TRBV28 combines with J gene TRBJ2-7; D is unclear. There are 14 residues in the CDR3. V dropped 6 bases and J dropped 3 bases, with 15 bases sitting between them. Germline CDR1 MDHEN, CDR2 SYDVKM. CDR3 sequence (DNA): TGTGCCAGCAGCCCTCCAGCAGTCCTCTACGAGCAGTACTTC. Amino acids: CASSPPAVLYEQYF.

The rearrangement joins TRBV7-2 to TRBJ2-3; perhaps TRBD2 as D (5 bases). V was clipped by 2 bases and J by 2 bases, with 14 bases between them. The CDR3 is 16 residues long. Germline assignment: CDR1 SGHTA and CDR2 FQGNSA. CDR3 sequence reads: CASSLHAGGYTDTQYF. CDR3 bases: TGTGCCAGCAGCTTACATGCGGGCGGGTACACAGATACGCAGTATTTT.

There are many counts of this clonotype. This chain uses TRBV11-2 with TRBJ2-5; D call uncertain. Germline CDR1 and CDR2: SGHAT and FQNNGV. V was trimmed by 4 bases and J by 1 base, leaving 13 bases between them. CDR3 length equals 15 residues. CDR3 sequence: CASSSLAEPQETQYF. The CDR3 bases are TGTGCCAGCAGCTCCTTGGCGGAGCCCCAAGAGACCCAGTACTTC.

This clonotype has just a few counts. The chain joins TRBV6-1 to TRBJ2-7; 7 bases are shared with TRBD1. In germline, CDR1 is MNHNS, CDR2 SASEGT. Trimming took 4 bases from V and 2 from J; bases not matched to a gene: 8. The CDR3 runs 15 residues. Here the CDR3 DNA reads TGTGCCAGCAGTGTAACCGGGACAGACACCTACGAGCAGTACTTC. It encodes CASSVTGTDTYEQYF.

This clonotype was seen a handful of times. Its ends do not fully match the called genes, so a read error is possible. V and J are TRBV5-1 and TRBJ2-7; no clear D. The CDR3 has 12 amino acids. Germline values: CDR1 SGHRS, CDR2 YFSETQ. The CDR3 DNA reads as TGCGCCAGCAACTTGAGGCCTAACGAGCAGTACTTC. Translation: CASNLRPNEQYF.

The chain has TRBV12-5 and TRBJ1-2; D ambiguous. V lost 6 bases to trimming and J lost 4 bases, with 9 bases between them. The V gene's germline CDR1 is LGHNT and CDR2 FRNRAP. CDR3 size: 12 residues. CDR3 nucleotide sequence: TGTGCTAGTGGCCCGGACGTCTATGGCTACACCTTC. Translating gives CASGPDVYGYTF.

The V and J genes are TRBV3-1 and TRBJ1-1, with D unclear. The germline V and J ends were trimmed by 0 bases and 4 bases, with 9 bases remaining between them. The CDR3 has 14 amino acids. Germline values: CDR1 LGHDT, CDR2 YNNKEL (reference sequence). The DNA of the CDR3 is TGTGCCAGCAGCCAAGATAGCGCGGGCACTGAAGCTTTCTTT. It translates to CASSQDSAGTEAFF.

The CDR3 DNA is TGTGCCAGCACCATTTCCGGACAAACAAATGGCTACACCTTC. This encodes CASTISGQTNGYTF. The V call is TRBV6-1, the J call TRBJ1-2, with TRBD1 as a possible D gene (5 bases). Germline CDR1 and CDR2: MNHNS and SASEGT. The germline V and J ends were trimmed by 7 bases and 6 bases, with 18 bases remaining between them. This CDR3 spans 14 amino acids.

This clonotype was detected only a few times. The V and J genes are TRBV19 and TRBJ2-5, with D possibly matching TRBD2 (6 bases). Trimming stripped 2 bases from V and 2 bases from J, with 9 bases between. The V gene's germline CDR1 is LNHDA and CDR2 SQIVND (reference sequence). This CDR3 spans 14 amino acids. In DNA form, the CDR3 reads TGTGCCAGTAGTATATCTGGAGGGCAAGAGACCCAGTACTTC. Translating it yields CASSISGGQETQYF.

The CDR3 bases are TGTGCCAGCAGTTTATGGGGCCTCAAGGGTTCACCCCTCCACTTT. It specifies CASSLWGLKGSPLHF. This rearrangement joins TRBV12-3 or TRBV12-4 to TRBJ1-6; D may be TRBD1 (5 bases). V was trimmed by 2 bases and J by 9 bases, leaving 14 bases between them. There are 15 residues in the CDR3.

This clonotype has just a few counts. The rearrangement links TRBV29-1 to TRBJ1-2; D possibly corresponds to TRBD1 (5 bases). The CDR3 sequence is 11 residues long. The germline V gene has CDR1 SQVTM and CDR2 ANQGSEA. V dropped 3 bases and J dropped 6 bases, with 8 bases sitting between them. CDR3 in amino acids: CSVDKGNGYTF. Written as DNA, the CDR3 is TGCAGCGTTGACAAGGGGAATGGCTACACCTTC.

This chain links TRBV2 with TRBJ2-3; 12 nucleotides agree with TRBD2. The germline gives CDR1 SNHLY, CDR2 FYNNEI. The CDR3 covers 21 residues. The ends lost 4 bases at V and 0 bases at J; junction bases unmatched: 17. The CDR3: CASSAPKLAGGQELSTDTQYF. As DNA, the CDR3 is TGTGCCAGCAGTGCTCCCAAACTAGCGGGAGGCCAAGAACTTAGCACAGATACGCAGTATTTT.

This clonotype was seen a few times. The chain couples TRBV20-1 to TRBJ1-5; D is ambiguous. Germline V lookup: CDR1 DFQATT, CDR2 SNEGSKA (reference sequence). There are 14 residues in the CDR3. V was pared by 6 bases and J by 4 bases, with 16 bases between. CDR3 region: CSAPSGLRNQPQHF. The CDR3 DNA reads TGCAGTGCCCCGAGTGGACTTCGTAATCAGCCCCAGCATTTT.

The V gene is TRBV19, the J gene TRBJ2-7, with 9 bases matching TRBD2. Per the germline V gene, CDR1 is LNHDA and CDR2 is SQIVND (reference sequence). Unmatched junction bases numbered 13, after V lost 5 bases and J lost 5 bases. CDR3 length: 16 amino acids. CDR3 sequence (DNA): TGTGCCAGTAGTCGTCAGCGGGAGGCCCGCCAAGACGAGCAGTACTTC. It codes for CASSRQREARQDEQYF.

The J gene is TRBJ2-7, the V gene TRBV9; perhaps TRBD2 as D (6 bases). The CDR3 has 14 residues. V lost 0 bases and J 2 bases, leaving 9 bases between the germline ends. Per germline, CDR1 SGDLS and CDR2 YYNGEE. CDR3: CASSVEGGAYEQYF. As DNA, the CDR3 is TGTGCCAGCAGCGTAGAAGGCGGGGCCTACGAGCAGTACTTC. Based on the CDR3 plus reference TRBV9 and TRBJ2-7, the full variable domain is DSGVTQTPKHLITATGQRVTLRCSPRSGDLSVYWYQQSLDQGLQFLIQYYNGEERAKGNILERFSAQQFPDLHSELNLSSLELGDSALYFCASSVEGGAYEQYFGPGTRLTVT.

This clonotype showed up just a few times. The gene calls are TRBV11-2 and TRBJ2-7; D is tentatively TRBD1 or TRBD2 (5 bases each). From germline, CDR1 is SGHAT and CDR2 FQNNGV. V lost 2 bases and J lost 5, with 10 bases in between. This CDR3 region has 13 residues. The CDR3 loop reads CASSLTGTDEQYF. CDR3 nucleotide sequence: TGTGCCAGCAGCTTAACTGGGACGGACGAGCAGTACTTC.

This clonotype was seen only a few times. The V call is TRBV19, the J call TRBJ2-5, with 9 bases fitting TRBD1. The trim removed 4 bases at V and 3 bases at J, leaving 6 bases unmatched. CDR3 length: 15 residues. Germline CDR1 reads LNHDA; CDR2 reads SQIVND (reference sequence). CDR3 nucleotide sequence: TGTGCCAGTAGTAGCTCCGGGACAGGGAAAGAGACCCAGTACTTC. Amino acid sequence: CASSSSGTGKETQYF.